This T cell receptor beta chain was profiled in a study of T-cell reconstitution after alpha-beta-depleted transplantation in children (dated by TCRdb to the mid-2010s). Broadly, across the study: Using TCR repertoire profiling, the study quantitatively followed how T-cell immune reconstitution unfolded in children after TCRalphabeta/CD19-depleted allogeneic hematopoietic cell transplantation.

CDR1 and CDR2 are read off the germline V gene (reference sequence) as MNHEY and SMNVEV. The CDR3 goes from the cysteine to the phenylalanine over 18 residues. Solely the CDR3 DNA is kept, with 54 bases framed from the first base. Germline trimming: 1 base from V, 0 bases from J; junction bases outside gene matches: 8. Receptors were amplified or captured by PCR. The sample was run on an Illumina HiSeq 2500. To normalize quantification of the TCRbeta repertoire, the TCR libraries were built with molecular barcoding that relied on unique molecular identifiers. Through fastp at Q25 and MiXCR, TCRdb rebuilt clones from the public reads, retaining in-frame beta chains. CDR3 protein sequences are deduplicated, and each keeps its most common genes and DNA. The sample yields about half a million distinct CDR3 sequences; approximately 13% were counted once. Less than 6.5% of the sample rests with the top ten.

A remark on this clonotype: The antigen it recognizes is unknown. No per-base quality is available; no much larger clone lies one base away.

The rearrangement joined TRBV27 to TRBJ2-7; TRBD1 agrees with 11 junctional bases. The specimen comprised PBMCs from the stem cell graft donor, sampled from the stem cell graft. This clonotype was obtained from a human donor who donated a stem cell graft to a child with combined immunodeficiency. Read as DNA, the sequence is TGTGCCAGCAGTTTATATCCCGGGACAGGGGGGCCCTCCTACGAGCAGTACTTC. This gives the protein CASSLYPGTGGPSYEQYF.